The sequence of this T cell receptor beta chain was determined in a study of beta chain features in type 1 diabetes. Investigators reverse transcribed all isolated RNA, so they sequenced expressed TCRB transcripts. The assay was immunoSEQ multiplex PCR, and TCRdb's table has in-frame clones only and misses some. Of just over 450,000 clones listed, approximately 28% are singletons. Germline lookup yields CDR1 LGHNA and CDR2 YNFKEQ. The CDR3 consists of 17 residues. V dropped 3 bases and J dropped 1 base, with 15 bases sitting between them. The receptor's source is a young man in good health. V usage is TRBV4-2 and J usage is TRBJ2-2; weak D call: TRBD1 (7 bases). What was sequenced was naive CD4+ T cells from blood. CDR3 sequence reads: CASSQEGALLNTGELFF. CDR3 sequence (DNA): TGTGCCAGCAGCCAGGAGGGGGCACTACTGAACACCGGGGAGCTGTTTTTT.